The entry that follows covers one T cell receptor beta chain sequence. Its specific antigen is unknown. No base quality information exists; no much larger clone differs at one position. This entry belongs to a study of cytomegalovirus exposure and HLA in healthy donors (dated by TCRdb to the late 2010s). With respect to the entire study: According to an earlier analysis of several hundred of the donors, roughly 180 million T cells yielded 90 million to 130 million unique TCR beta sequences and approximately 300 Gb of sequence data. An early release that covered about 600 HLA-typed donors contained approximately 300 gigabases of sequencing data and 70 million to 100 million unique TCR sequences. Among the roughly 400 genotyped donors, around 81% belonged to the genetic ancestry cluster associated with self-reported Caucasian donors. The aim of the study was to test whether cataloging public T cell receptors could identify signatures of past pathogen exposure. The study profiled the T cell repertoires of approximately 700 subjects by immunosequencing and related them to cytomegalovirus serostatus. Along with the approximately 700-subject first cohort, a separate validation cohort of over a hundred different subjects was used. The study combined high-throughput TCR immunosequencing, statistical association of individual TCRs with disease status, and machine learning to predict cytomegalovirus infection status. A later analysis re-examined previously published TCR beta repertoires from hundreds of donors and added high-resolution HLA genotyping to investigate patterns of TCR occurrence. In the later analysis, no new phenotypic data were used to find candidate immune exposures; instead, reliance was placed on TCR beta sequences and their occurrence across donors. An earlier analysis of approximately 630 of the donors applied high-throughput TCR beta sequencing to assess whether each TCR beta V gene segment acted as functional or pseudogenic. Donor age, sex, ethnicity and CMV serostatus were compiled together with the repertoire data. In a later genetic analysis, genome-wide SNP genotypes for about 55% of the 666 donors were used, and that subset was treated as a discovery cohort. All discovery cohort repertoires had been generated using a single sequencing platform. HLA typing included class I and class II loci at four-digit resolution. Typing coverage varied by locus: roughly 629-640 donors for A, B, C, DRB1 and DQB1; roughly 510 for DQA1; around 570 for DPA1; about 450 for DPB1. Because of strong linkage in the cohort, five DR-DQ haplotypes were treated as single units for association and clustering. On average, roughly 250,000 unique TCR beta nucleotide sequences were sequenced per donor among more than 350 genotyped donors of the cohort, with roughly 18% of those sequences being non-productive.

V lost 4 bases and J lost 3 bases; the stretch between them is 16 bases long. Inclusive of the bounding cysteine and phenylalanine, the CDR3 is 17 residues long. The CDR3 DNA has 51 bases and is translated from base 1. The germline V gene encodes CDR1 SGHTA and CDR2 FQGNSA. In total, roughly 670 healthy bone marrow donors made up the cohort. All cohort members were sampled while nominally healthy, although unrecorded immune exposures were likely present. The donor was CMV seropositive and was included in the group of 290 or so seropositive cohort members. Each donor provided a peripheral blood sample, and peripheral blood mononuclear cells were used for TCR beta sequencing. Genomic DNA was extracted from the blood cell samples with the Qiagen DNeasy Blood Extraction Kit. Points the paper makes about the study in general: A later genetic analysis associated a missense DCLRE1C variant with V-gene and J-gene trimming of TCR beta chains, and an independent cohort replicated the association. The earlier analysis of some 540 of the donors excluded approximately 15 rarely observed V segments, including chromosome 9 orphons, because counts were too low. A total of 150 or so TCR beta chains were listed by the study as associated with cytomegalovirus. In vitro tests confirmed that a few of the cytomegalovirus-associated TCR beta chains recognize cytomegalovirus antigens. A further reported finding was that TCR beta sequences accurately predicted the HLA-A and HLA-B alleles for most subjects in the first cohort. In a later analysis, HLA-associated TCR beta chains showed more clonal expansion and lower generation probabilities than non-associated chains that were equally common. A later analysis associated 15,000 to 20,000 TCR beta sequences with specific HLA alleles at a false discovery rate of 0.05. Assigning TCR associations to individual alleles was difficult when HLA alleles, especially DR and DQ, strongly co-occurred. Most CMV-associated TCR beta chains appeared to be HLA-restricted in a later analysis, and the HLA associations seemed to be driven largely by CMV exposure. Immune exposure information for the cohort was limited to CMV serostatus. In an earlier analysis of 450 to 750 of the donors, most TCR beta V segments appeared in productive rearrangements about 87% or about 30% of the time, broadly matching IMGT annotations. The authors suggested that the approach could potentially be extended to other disease states and immunological phenotypes. Linkage disequilibrium might explain the correlated functional status among segregating V segments, but an unknown experimental factor could not be excluded. In both the original and validation cohorts, the classifier was reported to diagnose cytomegalovirus status with high specificity and sensitivity. Only TCR beta chains were sequenced in this cohort, and the absence of alpha or paired-chain data limited detectable features. While some public TCRs were present in many individuals, most TCR sequences turned up only very rarely across donors. Sequencing depth was assumed to be roughly uniform across donors in the presence/absence analyses, though that assumption may not hold. The 87-base-pair reads could not distinguish some IMGT-functional V segments, including TRBV6-2 and TRBV6-3, so those segments were excluded. A group of highly shared sequence variants was considered likely to be a technical artifact of the sequencing pipeline. According to a later genetic analysis, donors in an Asian-associated ancestry cluster had fewer N-insertions in productive TCRs than the approximately 700-donor mean. In a later analysis, the rate of TCR association differed among HLA loci, with DRB1 alleles having the most associated TCRs and HLA-C alleles having the fewest. Because some donors lacked HLA typing at each locus, the association tests relied only on the typed subset. A later analysis reported that several top co-occurrence clusters appeared linked to parvovirus B19, influenza, CMV and Epstein-Barr virus.

Libraries were constructed by the immunoSEQ multiplex PCR assay. For the multiplex PCR, a mixture combining 60 forward primers for TCR Vbeta segments and 13 reverse primers for TCR Jbeta segments was used. The CDR3 region of rearranged TCR beta genes was amplified from genomic DNA by a multiplex PCR assay. The Illumina HiSeq System was used to sequence the amplified TCR beta libraries as 87-base-pair reads. On the study's bioinformatics: A later analysis counted approximately 76 million unique TCR beta chains across the 550 to 750 repertoires, and some 11 million of these chains were shared by at least two donors. A nearest-neighbor algorithm error-corrected the raw reads and collapsed the reads into unique sequences, merging closely related sequences to remove PCR and sequencing errors. To assign V, D and J gene segments, CDR3 sequences were aligned to IMGT reference sequences. Each retained sequence needed at least a six-nucleotide match to both a V gene segment and a J gene segment. A rearrangement was called productive if the CDR3 had no stop codons and remained in frame with V and J, and every other rearrangement was called non-productive. CDR3 was defined by IMGT convention, running from the second conserved V-encoded cysteine to the conserved J-encoded phenylalanine. In an earlier analysis of some 550 of the donors, sequences lacking an unambiguous match to a single V gene segment were excluded. An earlier analysis of 550 to 650 of the donors classified V segments as functional when productive rearrangements were above 56.7% and as segregating when the standard deviation between donors was above 5%. To diagnose cytomegalovirus status from the catalog of TCR beta chain sequences, a statistical classification framework was built. In a later analysis, V and J genes were assigned by comparing TCR nucleotide sequences against IMGT/GENE-DB human TR gene sequences. The TCRdist pipeline was used in a later analysis to assign CDR3 sequences and most-parsimonious VDJ recombination scenarios. In a later analysis, each TCR beta chain was defined by its CDR3 amino acid sequence together with its V-gene family, and reads without a unique V-gene family were excluded. To address suspected cross-contamination and a sequencing artifact, a later analysis removed a few hundred highly shared, low-generation-probability nucleotide sequences. For each public chain, a later analysis derived a clonal expansion index from normalized ranks of inferred template counts within each repertoire. Generation probabilities in a later analysis came from a VDJ recombination model fitted to out-of-frame rearrangements, and those results were checked against IGoR. Hypergeometric tests were used in a later analysis to score TCR-TCR, TCR-HLA and TCR-CMV co-occurrence, with a repertoire-size bias correction applied to the TCR pairs. In a later analysis, false discovery rates were estimated by permuting HLA or CMV assignments 20 times. In a later analysis, co-occurring TCRs were grouped with DBSCAN, and TCRdist sequence similarity was added when clustering was performed within HLA-allele-positive subsets. Co-occurrence clustering excluded repertoires with fewer than 30,000 or more than 120,000 public chains, plus five with anomalous nucleotide sharing. The table was pulled from immuneACCESS by TCRdb, which kept in-frame rearrangements only. Such tables lose some clones; where checked, under half of the loss comes from unresolved V genes, and the rest has no known cause. For V, J and clone size, that table is used; D and trimming come from the DNA. This sample is represented by approximately 64,000 clones; roughly 73% of them were singletons. The ten largest clones represent approximately 5.4% of the sample.

This sequence originates from a male donor in good health and CMV-seropositive. This chain is built from TRBV7-2 and TRBJ1-6; the D gene cannot be resolved reliably. Sequences were obtained from PBMCs. The DNA sequence reads TGTGCCAGCAGCTATTCCCCTCGACAAGTCTATAATTCACCCCTCCACTTT. This encodes CASSYSPRQVYNSPLHF. Where the CDR3 stops, the reference TRBV7-2 and TRBJ1-6 genes take over; the full variable domain is GAGVSQSPSNKVTEKGKDVELRCDPISGHTALYWYRQSLGQGLEFLIYFQGNSAPDKSGLPSDRFSAERTGGSVSTLTIQRTQQEDSAVYLCASSYSPRQVYNSPLHFGNGTRLTVT.